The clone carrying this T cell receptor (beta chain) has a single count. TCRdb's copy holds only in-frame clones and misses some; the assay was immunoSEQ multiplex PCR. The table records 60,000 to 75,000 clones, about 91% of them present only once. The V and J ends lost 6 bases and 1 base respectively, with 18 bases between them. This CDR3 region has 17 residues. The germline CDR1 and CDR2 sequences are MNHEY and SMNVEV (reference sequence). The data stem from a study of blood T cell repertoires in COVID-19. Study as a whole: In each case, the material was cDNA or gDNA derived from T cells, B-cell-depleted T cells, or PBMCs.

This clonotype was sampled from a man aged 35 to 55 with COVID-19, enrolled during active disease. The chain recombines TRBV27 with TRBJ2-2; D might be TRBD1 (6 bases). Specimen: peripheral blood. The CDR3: CASSPPFGTLNTGELFF. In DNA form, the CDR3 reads TGTGCCAGCAGCCCCCCTTTCGGGACACTGAACACCGGGGAGCTGTTTTTT.